Below are 14 T cell receptor beta chains sequenced from a single sample in a study of T-cell memory formation after mild COVID-19 (dated by TCRdb to the early 2020s). To prepare the library, 5' RACE was applied. TCRdb shows the sequencer as Illumina NovaSeq 6000. TCRdb reworked the public reads: Q25 trimming with fastp, MiXCR clone assembly, productive beta chains retained. Every entry covers one CDR3 protein and lists the most common genes and DNA from its rows. The sample includes 140,000 to 150,000 distinct CDR3 sequences, with approximately 6% observed a single time. The top ten clonotypes cover approximately 2.2% of the sample. The sequencing sample was made of PBMCs or a T cell subset sorted from them (not recorded which). These receptors all come from an adult woman who had mild COVID-19 (a few samples of this study predate the infection). The sample titles of this study are shuffled in the database, so cell type and time point are left out; the donor was told from shared clones.

In its sample, this clonotype was seen a few times. The CDR3 nucleotides are TGTGCCAGCAGCCCGTATGCAGGGTCGAGAGAGGATACGCAGTATTTT. This codes for CASSPYAGSREDTQYF. The V and J genes are TRBV7-3 and TRBJ2-3; possible D gene TRBD1, 5 bases. CDR1 is SGHTA, CDR2 FQGTGA, per germline. The V and J ends lost 5 bases and 6 bases respectively, with 21 bases between them. The CDR3 is 16 residues long.

In this sample, this clonotype turned up a few times. V gene TRBV24-1 combines with J gene TRBJ1-1; 8 nucleotides match TRBD1. Trimming took 6 bases from V and 1 from J; bases not matched to a gene: 3. Germline values: CDR1 KGHDR, CDR2 SFDVKD. This CDR3 spans 14 amino acids. CDR3 nucleotide sequence: TGTGCCACCAGTCTAGGGACAGGGAACACTGAAGCTTTCTTT. This gives the protein CATSLGTGNTEAFF.

The genes are TRBV30 and TRBJ2-5, with D perhaps matching TRBD2 (5 bases). CDR3 size: 10 residues. In germline, CDR1 is GTSNPN, CDR2 SVGIG (reference sequence). Trimming shortened V by 5 bases and J by 5 bases, and 6 bases separated the two germline ends. This CDR3 reads CAWGGETQYF. As DNA, the CDR3 is TGTGCCTGGGGCGGGGAGACCCAGTACTTC.

V gene TRBV7-2 combines with J gene TRBJ2-5; 8 bases agree with TRBD2. From germline, CDR1 is SGHTA and CDR2 FQGNSA. V was pared by 0 bases and J by 5 bases, with 5 bases of the junction left unmatched. The CDR3 contains 15 residues. The CDR3 protein is CASSLASIAGETQYF. CDR3 bases: TGTGCCAGCAGCTTAGCCTCTATAGCGGGGGAGACCCAGTACTTC.

Only a few counts were recorded for this clonotype. This chain uses TRBV4-2 with TRBJ2-7; no reliable D call. V lost 0 bases and J lost 0, with 12 bases in between. CDR1 and CDR2 (germline): LGHNA, YNFKEQ. This CDR3 region has 16 residues. The DNA of the CDR3 is TGTGCCAGCAGCCAAGATTCGGCAGAGCGCTCCTACGAGCAGTACTTC. This translates into CASSQDSAERSYEQYF.

This clonotype was seen ten or more times. The rearrangement joins TRBV4-3 to TRBJ1-2; D uncertain. V was clipped by 1 base and J by 5 bases, with 8 bases between them. The CDR3 sequence is 13 residues long. The germline V gene encodes CDR1 LGHNA and CDR2 YSLEER. The CDR3 reads CASSQGREYGYTF. Written as DNA, the CDR3 is TGCGCCAGCAGCCAAGGGAGAGAATATGGCTACACCTTC.

The table lists this clonotype with a few counts. The chain is built from TRBV5-1 and TRBJ1-1; D remains ambiguous. V lost 4 bases to trimming and J lost 1 base, with 14 bases between them. Germline CDR1 and CDR2: SGHRS and YFSETQ. The CDR3 covers 15 residues. DNA for the CDR3: TGCGCCAGCAGCCTGGCCCCCGCAGCGAACACTGAAGCTTTCTTT. It codes for CASSLAPAANTEAFF.

This clonotype was picked up many times. The CDR3 coding sequence is TGTGCCAGCAGCCGCGGAAGCTCCGGGACTAGCGGGGAAGATACGCAGTATTTT. Its translation: CASSRGSSGTSGEDTQYF. The chain joins TRBV4-2 to TRBJ2-3; 13 nucleotides align to TRBD2. With V trimmed by 4 bases and J by 5 bases, 12 bases remained unmatched. The CDR3 covers 18 residues. From germline, CDR1 is LGHNA and CDR2 YNFKEQ.

This clonotype turned up a few times. The DNA of the CDR3 is TGTGCCAGCAGCGCCCAGGGACGGAACACCGGGGAGCTGTTTTTT. Residues: CASSAQGRNTGELFF. The chain is built from TRBV7-9 and TRBJ2-2; D might be TRBD1 or TRBD2, each matching 5 bases. The V gene's germline CDR1 is SEHNR and CDR2 FQNEAQ (reference sequence). Deletions cut 5 bases from V and 1 base from J, with 11 bases between. The CDR3 runs 15 residues.

This clonotype has just one count. V gene TRBV5-1 combines with J gene TRBJ1-4, with a tentative D call TRBD1 (5 bases). The germline V gene has CDR1 SGHRS and CDR2 YFSETQ. The CDR3 is 13 amino acids. The ends were cut back, 6 bases at V and 6 bases at J, with 12 bases in the middle. Written as DNA, the CDR3 is TGCGCCAGCACCACCGGGGCGGATGAAAAACTGTTTTTT. Translation: CASTTGADEKLFF. The variable domain in full, completed from reference TRBV5-1 and TRBJ1-4, reads KAGVTQTPRYLIKTRGQQVTLSCSPISGHRSVSWYQQTPGQGLQFLFEYFSETQRNKGNFPGRFSGRQFSNSRSEMNVSTLELGDSALYLCASTTGADEKLFFGSGTQLSVL.

Ten or more counts support this clonotype. The chain links TRBV30 to TRBJ2-5, with D perhaps matching TRBD1 (5 bases). The V and J ends lost 2 bases and 5 bases respectively, with 12 bases between them. This CDR3 has 13 amino acids. Germline V CDR1 and CDR2: GTSNPN, SVGIG (reference sequence). CDR3 bases: TGTGCCTGGAGTCCTCGTGGGGCGGAGACCCAGTACTTC. Its translation: CAWSPRGAETQYF.

Many counts were recorded for this clonotype. The rearrangement joins TRBV20-1 to TRBJ2-2; 8 bases line up with TRBD1. J was trimmed by 3 bases and V by 4 bases; bases with no gene match: 1. The CDR3 is 13 amino acids. The germline V gene has CDR1 DFQATT and CDR2 SNEGSKA (reference sequence). CDR3 loop: CSANRGDTGELFF. In nucleotides, the CDR3 is TGCAGTGCTAACAGGGGGGACACCGGGGAGCTGTTTTTT.

This clonotype has more than one count but fewer than ten. The V call is TRBV19, the J call TRBJ1-4; tentative D call: TRBD1 (6 bases). The CDR3 contains 16 residues. CDR1 is LNHDA and CDR2 is SQIVND in the germline V gene (reference sequence). V dropped 6 bases and J dropped 3 bases, with 17 bases sitting between them. CDR3 nucleotide sequence: TGTGCCAGTAGCTCACGACCCGCAGGGGCTAATGAAAAACTGTTTTTT. Its protein is CASSSRPAGANEKLFF.

The V call is TRBV18, the J call TRBJ2-3; the D is unclear. CDR1 KGHSH and CDR2 LQKENI come from the germline V gene. The CDR3 covers 15 residues. The V end was cut by 5 bases, the J end by 4 bases, with 16 bases between. The CDR3 coding sequence is TGTGCCAGCTCAACGACGTATGGGGATTCAGATACGCAGTATTTT. Protein product: CASSTTYGDSDTQYF.